One sample yielded the 2 T cell receptor beta chains listed below, sequenced in a study of blood T cell repertoires in COVID-19. The protocol was immunoSEQ multiplex PCR, while the TCRdb copy is restricted to in-frame clones and leaves out a portion. This repertoire shows about 170,000 clones, around four fifths found once; its top ten account for roughly 15%. Source material: peripheral blood. The receptor set was obtained from a woman in her seventies with COVID-19, enrolled during active disease.

This chain joins TRBV10-3 and TRBJ2-1; D not resolved. The CDR3 length is 17 residues. Germline-derived CDR1 and CDR2 are ENHRY and SYGVKD. Trimming cost V 2 bases and J 0 bases, with 14 bases left between them. CDR3 nucleotide sequence: TGTGCCATCAGTGAGGGGTCGGGTCTTTCCTCCTACAATGAGCAGTTCTTC. Protein sequence: CAISEGSGLSSYNEQFF.

The rearrangement uses TRBV9 and TRBJ1-2; 7 nucleotides agree with TRBD1. J was trimmed by 4 bases and V by 4 bases; bases with no gene match: 7. Germline V CDR1 and CDR2: SGDLS, YYNGEE. This CDR3 is built from 14 residues. CDR3 amino acids: CASSPSGTAYGYTF. In nucleotides, the CDR3 is TGTGCCAGCAGCCCCTCCGGGACAGCCTATGGCTACACCTTC.